This T cell receptor beta chain was found in a study of lymphopenia after photon versus proton radiotherapy. Study-wide results and limits: After the lymphocyte nadir, photon-treated repertoires showed oligoclonal expansion, especially of CD8+ Temra cells. Relative stability marked proton patients; photon patients lost diversity and naive cells.

Details on this clone: Its antigen is still unknown.

Data came from immunoSEQ multiplex PCR; TCRdb stores just in-frame clones and leaves some out. This sample has more than 20,000 clones, with around 83% found just once. The material sequenced was peripheral blood, taken from a patient treated with photon-based radiotherapy. The clonotype originates from a woman in her fifties or sixties with pancreatic cancer.

CDR3 DNA sequence: TGTGCCAGCAGTTACTCCGACAGGGGCCACGAGCAGTACTTC. This translates into CASSYSDRGHEQYF. This rearrangement joins TRBV27 to TRBJ2-7, with TRBD1 matching 8 bases. The CDR3 totals 14 residues. CDR1 is MNHEY and CDR2 is SMNVEV in the germline V gene (reference sequence). V shed 4 bases and J 5 bases; nucleotides not matched to a gene: 7.